This is a list of T cell receptor beta chains from one sample in a study of STAT5B mutations in CD4+ large granular lymphocyte leukemia. Generated by immunoSEQ multiplex PCR, the TCRdb table keeps only in-frame clones and is missing some. The sample has 20,000 to 25,000 clones, 70% to 75% seen once; the top ten hold approximately 31%. Material for sequencing was CD4+ T cells from blood buffy coats. The origin of the receptors is a human donor in good health. The CDR3 runs from the conserved cysteine through the conserved F or W. Fields, in order: J gene, D gene, clone size, V gene, CDR3 DNA, CDR3 protein. D genes are given only for firm matches. Clone size, where shown, is once, few, many, or a class for clones that have expanded.

J gene: TRBJ2-3; D gene: TRBD2; clone size: NA; V gene: TRBV6-1; CDR3 DNA: TGTGCCAGCAGTGTCCTAGCGGGGAGCACAGATACGCAGTATTTT; CDR3 protein: CASSVLAGSTDTQYF
J gene: TRBJ2-7; D gene: NA; clone size: once; V gene: TRBV5-4; CDR3 DNA: TGTGCCAGCAGCTTGGATGTGGGGGGACCCCCCTACGAGCAGTACTTC; CDR3 protein: CASSLDVGGPPYEQYF
J gene: TRBJ2-1; D gene: NA; clone size: NA; V gene: TRBV4-3; CDR3 DNA: TGCGCCAGCAGCCCTAGGCTTATTAGGGAGGATGAGCAGTTCTTC; CDR3 protein: CASSPRLIREDEQFF
J gene: TRBJ2-7; D gene: NA; clone size: NA; V gene: TRBV11-2; CDR3 DNA: TGTGCCAGCAGCTTCGGGGGAAGGTACGAGCAGTACTTC; CDR3 protein: CASSFGGRYEQYF
J gene: TRBJ1-6; D gene: TRBD1; clone size: once; V gene: TRBV10-3; CDR3 DNA: TGTGCCATCAGTCAGGGGGCTCGGAATTCACCCCTCCACTTT; CDR3 protein: CAISQGARNSPLHF
J gene: TRBJ1-6; D gene: TRBD1; clone size: NA; V gene: TRBV5-4; CDR3 DNA: TGTGCCAGCAGCAGTCCACGACAGGGGGATAATTCACCCCTCCACTTT; CDR3 protein: CASSSPRQGDNSPLHF
J gene: TRBJ2-5; D gene: TRBD2; clone size: NA; V gene: TRBV13; CDR3 DNA: TGTGCCAGCAGCCCGCCCGGGGGGGGGCAAGAGACCCAGTACTTC; CDR3 protein: CASSPPGGGQETQYF
J gene: TRBJ2-2; D gene: NA; clone size: NA; V gene: TRBV18; CDR3 DNA: TGTGCCACCCGGCCGGGGGCGAGGGACACCGGGGAGCTGTTTTTT; CDR3 protein: CATRPGARDTGELFF
J gene: TRBJ2-7; D gene: NA; clone size: NA; V gene: TRBV19; CDR3 DNA: TGTGCCAGTAGTCCGCGACAGGAGAAGGACGAGCAGTACTTC; CDR3 protein: CASSPRQEKDEQYF
J gene: TRBJ2-1; D gene: TRBD2; clone size: NA; V gene: TRBV5-5; CDR3 DNA: TGTGCCAGCAGCCCACTAGGCGGGAGTAACAACAATGAGCAGTTCTTC; CDR3 protein: CASSPLGGSNNNEQFF
J gene: TRBJ1-4; D gene: NA; clone size: NA; V gene: TRBV5-1; CDR3 DNA: TGCGCCAGCAGGAGGGGGGGGGCAACTAATGAAAAACTGTTTTTT; CDR3 protein: CASRRGGATNEKLFF
J gene: TRBJ2-2; D gene: TRBD2; clone size: few; V gene: TRBV11-2; CDR3 DNA: TGTGCCAGCAGCTTGGGACTAGCCGCTCATGAGAGGGAGCTGTTTTTT; CDR3 protein: CASSLGLAAHERELFF
J gene: TRBJ1-2; D gene: TRBD1; clone size: once; V gene: TRBV5-1; CDR3 DNA: TGCGCCAGCAGCCCCCTGGGACAGGGGGCGGTTGGCTACACCTTC; CDR3 protein: CASSPLGQGAVGYTF
J gene: TRBJ1-3; D gene: TRBD1; clone size: few; V gene: TRBV5-1; CDR3 DNA: TGCGCCAGCAGCCCCCTTCAGGGGGCATATGGAAACACCATATATTTT; CDR3 protein: CASSPLQGAYGNTIYF
J gene: TRBJ2-7; D gene: TRBD2; clone size: NA; V gene: TRBV29-1; CDR3 DNA: TGCAGCGTCGACCCGGGACTAGCGGGGAGCTCCTACGAGCAGTACTTC; CDR3 protein: CSVDPGLAGSSYEQYF
J gene: TRBJ2-1; D gene: NA; clone size: NA; V gene: TRBV28; CDR3 DNA: TGTGCCAGCGGGGGGGCTAGCTCCTACAATGAGCAGTTCTTC; CDR3 protein: CASGGASSYNEQFF
J gene: TRBJ1-2; D gene: NA; clone size: few; V gene: TRBV11-2; CDR3 DNA: TGTGCCAGCAGTGTAGTGGGGGTCGATGGCTACACCTTC; CDR3 protein: CASSVVGVDGYTF
J gene: TRBJ1-1; D gene: NA; clone size: few; V gene: TRBV30; CDR3 DNA: TGTGCCTGGAGTTCGAAGGATGAAGCTTTCTTT; CDR3 protein: CAWSSKDEAFF
J gene: TRBJ1-1; D gene: NA; clone size: few; V gene: TRBV30; CDR3 DNA: TGTGCCTGGAGAAGGACTGAAGCTTTCTTT; CDR3 protein: CAWRRTEAFF
J gene: TRBJ2-5; D gene: NA; clone size: NA; V gene: TRBV7-3; CDR3 DNA: TGTGCCAGCAGCCCTTTCCCCGGGACATCTCAAGAGACCCAGTACTTC; CDR3 protein: CASSPFPGTSQETQYF
J gene: TRBJ1-1; D gene: TRBD1; clone size: few; V gene: TRBV7-9; CDR3 DNA: TGTGCCAGCAGCAGAACAGGGGGGAACACTGAAGCTTTCTTT; CDR3 protein: CASSRTGGNTEAFF
J gene: TRBJ2-7; D gene: NA; clone size: NA; V gene: TRBV18; CDR3 DNA: TGTGCCAGCTCCCCGGGCAGGGAGGTCGAGCAGTACTTC; CDR3 protein: CASSPGREVEQYF
J gene: TRBJ2-5; D gene: NA; clone size: NA; V gene: TRBV2; CDR3 DNA: TGTGCCAGCACCAGGGACTGGGAAAAACAAGAGACCCAGTACTTC; CDR3 protein: CASTRDWEKQETQYF
J gene: TRBJ2-7; D gene: NA; clone size: NA; V gene: TRBV11-2; CDR3 DNA: TGTGCCAGCAGCTTAGGGGTCGGCATATCCTACGAGCAGTACTTC; CDR3 protein: CASSLGVGISYEQYF
J gene: TRBJ2-7; D gene: NA; clone size: NA; V gene: TRBV5-1; CDR3 DNA: TGCGCCAGCAGCTTGGGCGGGCAGATGGGGTGGTCCTACGAGCAGTACTTC; CDR3 protein: CASSLGGQMGWSYEQYF
J gene: TRBJ2-2; D gene: NA; clone size: NA; V gene: TRBV7-2; CDR3 DNA: TGTGCCAGCAGCTTACAACTGGGGCCCGGCGGGGAGCTGTTTTTT; CDR3 protein: CASSLQLGPGGELFF
J gene: TRBJ2-7; D gene: NA; clone size: NA; V gene: TRBV19; CDR3 DNA: TGTGCCAGTAGCCCCAAGGTGGCTTCCGAGCAGTACTTC; CDR3 protein: CASSPKVASEQYF
J gene: TRBJ1-2; D gene: NA; clone size: NA; V gene: TRBV7-2; CDR3 DNA: TGTGCCAGCAGCCTTGAGGGCTATGGCTACACCTTC; CDR3 protein: CASSLEGYGYTF
J gene: TRBJ2-7; D gene: TRBD1; clone size: NA; V gene: TRBV27; CDR3 DNA: TGTGCCAGCAGTCCCCCAGGACAGGCGTACGAGCAGTACTTC; CDR3 protein: CASSPPGQAYEQYF
J gene: TRBJ2-5; D gene: TRBD2; clone size: few; V gene: TRBV7-2; CDR3 DNA: TGTGCCAGCAGCGTGACTAGCGGGGAAGAGACCCAGTACTTC; CDR3 protein: CASSVTSGEETQYF
J gene: TRBJ2-5; D gene: NA; clone size: NA; V gene: TRBV6-5; CDR3 DNA: TGTGCCAGCACCCCGAAGGGGCGCTTCGGAACCCAGTACTTC; CDR3 protein: CASTPKGRFGTQYF
J gene: TRBJ2-5; D gene: NA; clone size: once; V gene: TRBV7-8; CDR3 DNA: TGTGCCAGCAGCCCTCCGGGGGAGACCCAGTACTTC; CDR3 protein: CASSPPGETQYF
J gene: TRBJ2-1; D gene: TRBD2; clone size: NA; V gene: TRBV2; CDR3 DNA: TGTGCCAGCAGTTTCCGGACTAGCGGAGACAATGAGCAGTTCTTC; CDR3 protein: CASSFRTSGDNEQFF
J gene: TRBJ2-1; D gene: TRBD2; clone size: NA; V gene: TRBV11-2; CDR3 DNA: TGTGCCAGCAGCTTACGCAGGACTAGCGGGGGCCGTAGGGAGCAGTTCTTC; CDR3 protein: CASSLRRTSGGRREQFF
J gene: TRBJ1-3; D gene: NA; clone size: medium-sized; V gene: TRBV5-1; CDR3 DNA: TGCGCCAGCAGCTTGTACACCTCTGGAAACACCATATATTTT; CDR3 protein: CASSLYTSGNTIYF
J gene: TRBJ2-5; D gene: TRBD1; clone size: few; V gene: TRBV2; CDR3 DNA: TGTGCCAGCAGTCGGGACAGCCAAGAGACCCAGTACTTC; CDR3 protein: CASSRDSQETQYF
J gene: TRBJ2-7; D gene: TRBD1; clone size: NA; V gene: TRBV6-5; CDR3 DNA: TGTGCCAGCAGCCCGGGACAGGGGGGATTCTACGAGCAGTACTTC; CDR3 protein: CASSPGQGGFYEQYF
J gene: TRBJ2-2; D gene: NA; clone size: once; V gene: TRBV11-2; CDR3 DNA: TGTGCCAGCAGCCATCAGAAAACCGGGGAGCTGTTTTTT; CDR3 protein: CASSHQKTGELFF
J gene: TRBJ1-5; D gene: NA; clone size: NA; V gene: TRBV7-2; CDR3 DNA: TGTGCCAGCACCGAGACGCCCGCCCAAAGTCAGCCCCAGCATTTT; CDR3 protein: CASTETPAQSQPQHF
J gene: TRBJ1-1; D gene: NA; clone size: NA; V gene: TRBV11-2; CDR3 DNA: TGTGCCAGCAGAATCCAGGGGAACACTGAAGCTTTCTTT; CDR3 protein: CASRIQGNTEAFF
J gene: TRBJ2-3; D gene: TRBD2; clone size: NA; V gene: TRBV7-2; CDR3 DNA: TGTGCCAGCAGCTTAGGATGGAGCGGGGGGACAGATACGCAGTATTTT; CDR3 protein: CASSLGWSGGTDTQYF
J gene: TRBJ2-7; D gene: NA; clone size: NA; V gene: TRBV11-3; CDR3 DNA: TGTGCCAGCAGCTTAGAGGGGCGCTCCTACGAGCAGTACTTC; CDR3 protein: CASSLEGRSYEQYF